This record looks at one TCR beta chain sequence and its context. Its recognized antigen is unknown. Qualities for individual bases were not recorded, and no much larger clone is one base off. This specimen comes from a study of blood T cell repertoires in COVID-19 (dated by TCRdb to 2019 to 2021). Some background on the complete study: Collaborator samples came from the United States, Italy and Spain and covered acute and convalescent phases of COVID-19. The material from the prospective study consisted of cDNA or gDNA derived from T cells, B-cell-depleted T cells, or PBMCs. The dataset comprised deeply sampled blood TCRbeta repertoires from subjects exposed to, actively infected with, or recovered from COVID-19. The repertoires were made available in a free public database intended to serve as a resource for research on the immune response to SARS-CoV-2. Samples were obtained from the ongoing ImmuneRACE study (first 160 participants) and from 1,200 or so subjects provided by 6 global collaborators. The sample metadata nearly always contained a de-identified subject ID, COVID-19 status, age in years and sex. Where available, HLA class I and class II types were obtained from metadata supplied by the sample provider rather than from assay-based typing.

TCRbeta CDR3 regions were amplified from genomic DNA using the immunoSEQ Assay, a bias-controlled multiplex PCR. In the paper's pipeline: Within the assay, amplification of reference gene primers was used to estimate how many nucleated cells each sample contained. To quantify the absolute abundance of each unique TCRbeta CDR3 rearrangement, sequence reads were collapsed and filtered. For each sample, productive Simpson clonality was calculated as the square root of Simpson's diversity index across productive rearrangements. TCRdb retrieved this table from immuneACCESS and kept in-frame rearrangements only. Not all clones are present; in checked studies, unresolved V genes account for under half, and no reason is known for the remainder. The V and J calls and clone size were taken over from that table, and D and trimming were inferred from the DNA. In all, the sample holds around 160,000 clones, and less than 90% of those were seen once. The ten largest clones represent around 35% of the sample.

Each collaborating institution followed its own protocols to collect whole blood in K2EDTA tubes. For TCRbeta analysis, collaborator samples were shipped as frozen whole blood, as isolated PBMCs, or as DNA extracted from either sample type. The full study reports these points: The amount of clinical and demographic metadata varied by source and participant and was provided uncurated.

Clipping removes 4 bases from V and 6 bases from J, with 7 as the unmatched junction base count. The CDR3 covers 14 residues, taking in both the cysteine and the phenylalanine. Solely the CDR3 DNA is kept, with 42 bases framed from the first base. From the germline V gene, CDR1 is SGHRS and CDR2 is YFSETQ. The source of this sequence is a human donor in a cohort sampled during active COVID-19. The rearrangement combines TRBV5-1 with TRBJ2-1; TRBD1 aligns with 7 central bases. Input material: peripheral blood. The nucleotide sequence is given as TGCGCCAGCAGCACGGGGACAGTTGGCAATGAGCAGTTCTTC. This sequence encodes CASSTGTVGNEQFF.